Listed here are 27 T cell receptor beta chains from one sample, sequenced in a study of shared clonotypes between healthy human individuals. Sequenced by immunoSEQ multiplex PCR; TCRdb stores in-frame clones only, minus some. The sample holds about 460,000 clones; 70% to 80% are singletons and the top ten take around 13%. The source material was PBMCs. Every receptor here comes from a woman aged 40 to 50 in good health. Some clones in this sample may be carry-over from other donors' samples.

The chain links TRBV7-2 to TRBJ2-5; 9 bases match TRBD2. From germline, CDR1 is SGHTA and CDR2 FQGNSA. CDR3 length: 14 amino acids. With V trimmed by 5 bases and J by 5 bases, 6 bases remained unmatched. The CDR3 loop is CASSRGLARETQYF. The CDR3 DNA sequence: TGTGCCAGCAGCCGTGGACTAGCGCGGGAGACCCAGTACTTC.

The chain is built from TRBV2 and TRBJ1-1, with D hard to call. Germline CDR1 reads SNHLY; CDR2 reads FYNNEI. This CDR3 is built from 14 residues. V gave up 3 bases and J gave up 3 bases, with 11 bases separating them. CDR3 sequence (DNA): TGTGCCAGCAGTGATTGGGGAGTCGACACTGAAGCTTTCTTT. Residues: CASSDWGVDTEAFF.

This clone appeared a few times. Different DNA sequences within this sample yield the same CDR3. The rearrangement links TRBV6-1 to TRBJ2-7; 15 bases fit TRBD2. CDR1 MNHNS and CDR2 SASEGT come from the germline V gene. The V and J ends lost 3 bases and 12 bases, in that order; junction bases with no gene match: 6. This CDR3 has 14 amino acids. This chain's CDR3 is CASSEGLAGGDPYF. In DNA form, the CDR3 reads TGTGCCAGCAGTGAGGGACTAGCGGGAGGAGACCCGTACTTC.

Note on this clone: At one end, the junction sequence differs from germline, possibly due to a read error. V usage is TRBV12-5 and J usage is TRBJ1-1; D gene uncertain. CDR3 size: 11 residues. Looked up from germline, CDR1 is LGHNT and CDR2 is FRNRAP. CDR3 loop: CASGLERGAYF. CDR3 coding DNA: TGTGCTAGTGGTTTGGAACGGGGAGCCTACTTT.

This clone showed up just once. This sequence joins TRBV4-1 and TRBJ2-7, with 12 bases matching TRBD2. Trimming took 3 bases from V and 3 from J; bases not matched to a gene: 3. Germline CDR1 and CDR2: MGHRA and YSYEKL. The CDR3 consists of 15 residues. CDR3 nucleotide sequence: TGCGCCAGCAGCCACGGACTAGCGGGACTCTACGAGCAGTACTTC. This codes for CASSHGLAGLYEQYF.

V and J are TRBV5-1 and TRBJ1-2, with TRBD1 matching over 10 bases. The junction had 4 bases not matched to a gene; V was cut back by 4 bases and J by 4 bases. The length of the CDR3 is 14 residues. Germline loops: CDR1 SGHRS, CDR2 YFSETQ. The CDR3 DNA follows: TGCGCCAGCAGCCCTGGACAGGGGGGCTATGGCTACACCTTC. Protein product: CASSPGQGGYGYTF. The full variable domain, rest sourced from reference TRBV5-1 and TRBJ1-2, is KAGVTQTPRYLIKTRGQQVTLSCSPISGHRSVSWYQQTPGQGLQFLFEYFSETQRNKGNFPGRFSGRQFSNSRSEMNVSTLELGDSALYLCASSPGQGGYGYTFGSGTRLTVV.

With respect to this clone: This likely traces to a read error, being one base from a far larger clone. Additional DNA sequences in this sample encode the identical CDR3. The chain employs TRBV5-4 and TRBJ2-7; D is possibly TRBD1 (5 bases). This CDR3 is built from 14 residues. The germline V gene encodes CDR1 SGHNT and CDR2 YYREEE (reference sequence). Trimming shortened V by 4 bases and J by 6 bases, and 17 bases separated the two germline ends. CDR3 amino acids: CASSLGQWKGEQYF. As DNA, the CDR3 is TGTGCCAGCAGCCTGGGGCAATGGAAGGGCGAGCAGTACTTC.

This chain uses TRBV28 with TRBJ2-7; D unresolved. V was cut by 2 bases and J by 4 bases, with 12 bases left in between. This CDR3 comprises 14 residues. Germline CDR1 MDHEN, CDR2 SYDVKM. The CDR3 DNA reads TGTGCCAGCAGTTTAAGCCAGGCGCTATACGAGCAGTACTTC. This gives the protein CASSLSQALYEQYF.

V usage is TRBV6-5 and J usage is TRBJ2-3; tentative D call: TRBD2 (6 bases). V lost 10 bases to trimming and J lost 10 bases, with 21 bases between them. Germline lookup yields CDR1 MNHEY and CDR2 SVGAGI. The CDR3 spans 13 residues. CDR3 sequence reads: CATSGGVGYPQYF. In DNA form, the CDR3 reads TGTGCCACCTCTGGCGGGGTTGGGTATCCGCAGTATTTT.

This chain links TRBV19 with TRBJ1-1; no clear D gene. Germline assignment: CDR1 LNHDA and CDR2 SQIVND (reference sequence). Trimming shortened V by 7 bases and J by 5 bases, and 8 bases separated the two germline ends. There are 11 residues in the CDR3. In nucleotides, the CDR3 is TGTGCCAGTATCAGCACAACTGAAGCTTTCTTT. It yields the protein CASISTTEAFF.

The CDR3 loop is CASSIAQTGANVLTF. The DNA for the CDR3 is TGTGCCAGTAGTATAGCCCAGACTGGGGCCAACGTCCTGACTTTC. The chain recombines TRBV19 with TRBJ2-6; D uncertain. Germline V lookup: CDR1 LNHDA, CDR2 SQIVND (reference sequence). V lost 1 base and J lost 2, with 6 bases in between. CDR3 length equals 15 residues.

Only a few counts were recorded for this clone. The chain joins TRBV6-5 to TRBJ2-2; possibly TRBD1 or TRBD2 for D (5 bases each). CDR3 length: 12 amino acids. V was clipped by 8 bases and J by 1 base, with 5 bases between them. Germline loops: CDR1 MNHEY, CDR2 SVGAGI. The CDR3 sequence: CASGGNTGELFF. CDR3 nucleotide sequence: TGTGCCAGCGGGGGGAACACCGGGGAGCTGTTTTTT.

The chain is built from TRBV2 and TRBJ1-1; tentatively, D is TRBD1 (5 bases). The CDR3 totals 16 residues. Trimming left V 6 bases short and J 3 bases short, with 20 bases between. The germline V gene has CDR1 SNHLY and CDR2 FYNNEI. This chain's CDR3 is CASSVNRGGWDTEAFF. The CDR3 DNA reads as TGTGCCAGCAGCGTAAATCGCGGGGGTTGGGACACTGAAGCTTTCTTT.

This clone has ten or more counts. Distinct nucleotide sequences in the sample also encode this CDR3. This chain links TRBV27 with TRBJ2-2; weak D call: TRBD2 (6 bases). Per the germline V gene, CDR1 is MNHEY and CDR2 is SMNVEV (reference sequence). The CDR3 runs to 15 residues. Trimming cost V 3 bases and J 7 bases, with 15 bases left between them. In nucleotides, the CDR3 is TGTGCCAGCAGTTTCACAACGGGAGCGATCGGGGAGCTGTTTTTT. Its protein product is CASSFTTGAIGELFF.

The chain links TRBV7-6 to TRBJ2-1; 8 bases are shared with TRBD2. The CDR3 contains 19 residues. The junction had 13 bases not matched to a gene; V was cut back by 3 bases and J by 0 bases. Germline-derived CDR1 and CDR2 are SGHVS and FNYEAQ. CDR3 residues: CASSLVLREGPSSYNEQFF. In DNA form, the CDR3 reads TGTGCCAGCAGCTTGGTGTTACGGGAGGGTCCTAGCTCCTACAATGAGCAGTTCTTC. Filled out from reference TRBV7-6 and TRBJ2-1, the complete variable domain reads GAGVSQSPRYKVTKRGQDVALRCDPISGHVSLYWYRQALGQGPEFLTYFNYEAQQDKSGLPNDRFSAERPEGSISTLTIQRTEQRDSAMYRCASSLVLREGPSSYNEQFFGPGTRLTVL.

The chain has TRBV28 and TRBJ2-7; 14 bases align to TRBD2. The CDR3 has 15 amino acids. CDR1 and CDR2 from the germline V gene are MDHEN and SYDVKM. The ends lost 10 bases at V and 5 bases at J; junction bases unmatched: 10. CDR3 DNA sequence: TGTGCCACCATGGGGACTAGCGGGAGTCTCCACGAGCAGTACTTC. It codes for CATMGTSGSLHEQYF.

This clone was counted ten times or more. The gene calls are TRBV6-6 and TRBJ1-5; D might be TRBD1 (6 bases). The CDR3 covers 12 residues. V gave up 6 bases and J gave up 10 bases, with 13 bases separating them. Germline V gene sequence: CDR1 MNHNY, CDR2 SVGAGI (reference sequence). The CDR3, as DNA: TGTGCCAGCAGCTCCGGGGGCGGCCCCCAGCATTTT. Translating it yields CASSSGGGPQHF.

The rearrangement links TRBV7-9 to TRBJ2-5, with D hard to call. The DNA matches TRBJ2-7 better at its end, which makes the J call doubtful. Per germline, CDR1 SEHNR and CDR2 FQNEAQ (reference sequence). The length of the CDR3 is 12 residues. The CDR3 loop reads CASSALAYEQYF. The CDR3 DNA sequence: TGTGCCAGCAGCGCCCTAGCCTACGAGCAGTACTTC.

V is TRBV7-6 and J is TRBJ2-5; D perhaps matches TRBD1 (6 bases). The CDR3 covers 14 residues. Germline CDR1 reads SGHVS; CDR2 reads FNYEAQ. The V end was cut by 0 bases, the J end by 5 bases, with 10 bases between. CDR3 bases: TGTGCCAGCAGCTTAGCGGGGGCGCGGGAGACCCAGTACTTC. Protein: CASSLAGARETQYF.

V and J are TRBV2 and TRBJ2-7, with a tentative D call TRBD2 (5 bases). The CDR3 extends over 15 amino acids. Trimming left V 9 bases short and J 1 base short, with 19 bases between. Looked up from germline, CDR1 is SNHLY and CDR2 is FYNNEI. CDR3 sequence (DNA): TGTGCCAGTAAACTTCCGGGATACGTTTCCTACGAGCAGTACTTC. Its protein product is CASKLPGYVSYEQYF.

This sequence joins TRBV30 and TRBJ2-1; 12 positions agree with TRBD2. Germline trimming cut 4 bases from V and 7 bases from J; bases unmatched to any gene: 2. The V gene's germline CDR1 is GTSNPN and CDR2 SVGIG (reference sequence). This CDR3 comprises 13 residues. The CDR3 loop is CAWKLAGGNEQFF. CDR3 DNA: TGTGCCTGGAAACTAGCGGGAGGTAATGAGCAGTTCTTC.

The chain combines TRBV16 with TRBJ2-7; D ambiguous. The CDR3 has 12 amino acids. Per the germline V gene, CDR1 is KGHSY and CDR2 is FQNENV. Between the trimmed V and J ends, which lost 2 bases and 4 bases, there was a span of 6 bases. This CDR3 is CASSQTRYEQYF. The CDR3 coding sequence is TGTGCCAGCAGCCAAACCCGATACGAGCAGTACTTC.

The chain links TRBV30 to TRBJ1-1; the match to TRBD1 covers 8 bases. CDR1 GTSNPN and CDR2 SVGIG come from the germline V gene (reference sequence). After removal of 3 bases from V and 7 bases from J, the junction contained 4 bases not matched to a gene. This CDR3 spans 12 amino acids. Here the CDR3 DNA reads TGTGCCTGGAGCCATGGACAGGGTGAAGCTTTCTTT. Protein sequence: CAWSHGQGEAFF.

The chain employs TRBV6-4 and TRBJ2-1; a weak D match, TRBD2 (6 bases). CDR3 length: 15 amino acids. Per germline, CDR1 MRHNA and CDR2 SNTAGT. V dropped 5 bases and J dropped 7 bases, with 18 bases sitting between them. CDR3 coding DNA: TGTGCCAGCAGTTTTATGAGCGGGCCAGGGAATGAGCAGTTCTTC. The encoded protein is CASSFMSGPGNEQFF.

This clone turned up a few times. This chain connects TRBV7-6 to TRBJ2-1, with 7 positions matching TRBD2. Germline loops: CDR1 SGHVS, CDR2 FNYEAQ. The length of the CDR3 is 13 residues. The V gene end was trimmed by 4 bases and the J gene end by 10 bases; junction bases not matched to a gene: 7. CDR3 sequence reads: CASSSTSVGEQFF. In DNA form, the CDR3 reads TGTGCCAGCAGCTCTACTAGCGTTGGGGAGCAGTTCTTC.

The chain is built from TRBV4-3 and TRBJ2-1, with D possibly TRBD1 on 7 matching bases. The CDR3 spans 16 residues. Trimming removed 3 bases from V and 6 bases from J, with 18 bases in between. Germline CDR1 LGHNA, CDR2 YSLEER. The CDR3 DNA sequence: TGCGCCAGCAGCCACCCCCGGAGGGGGCTTAGCAATGAGCAGTTCTTC. This sequence encodes CASSHPRRGLSNEQFF.

A few counts support this clone. The chain employs TRBV9 and TRBJ2-7; D is tentatively TRBD1 or TRBD2 (7 bases each). The CDR3 covers 15 residues. The germline V gene has CDR1 SGDLS and CDR2 YYNGEE. V was shortened by 4 bases and J by 4 bases, with 18 bases between the two germline ends. The CDR3 reads CASSSRQGGDYEQYF. Written as DNA, the CDR3 is TGTGCCAGCAGCTCCCGACAGGGAGGGGATTACGAGCAGTACTTC.